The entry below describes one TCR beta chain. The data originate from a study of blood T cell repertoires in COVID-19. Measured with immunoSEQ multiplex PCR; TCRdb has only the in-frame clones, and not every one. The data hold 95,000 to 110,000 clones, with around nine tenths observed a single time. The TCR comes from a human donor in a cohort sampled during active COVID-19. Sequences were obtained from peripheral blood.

The CDR3 region is CASSFRDRAVGYTF. In DNA, the CDR3 is TGTGCCAGTAGTTTCAGGGACAGGGCGGTTGGCTACACCTTC. The chain uses TRBV19 and TRBJ1-2; 9 bases are a match to TRBD1. J lost 7 bases, V lost 5 bases, and 8 bases had no gene match. CDR1 is LNHDA, CDR2 SQIVND, per germline (reference sequence). This CDR3 comprises 14 residues. Complete variable domain (other parts from reference TRBV19 and TRBJ1-2): DGGITQSPKYLFRKEGQNVTLSCEQNLNHDAMYWYRQDPGQGLRLIYYSQIVNDFQKGDIAEGYSVSREKKESFPLTVTSAQKNPTAFYLCASSFRDRAVGYTFGSGTRLTVV.